The next 6 T cell receptor beta chains were all read from a single sample in a study of cytomegalovirus exposure and HLA in healthy donors. This PCR relied on a set of 60 Vbeta primers and 13 Jbeta primers. TCRdb's copy holds only in-frame clones and misses some; the assay was immunoSEQ multiplex PCR. Of around 100,000 clones detected, about three quarters appear once; the ten largest clones hold around 5.1%. The sequenced material came from PBMCs. These receptors all come from a female donor in good health and CMV-seropositive.

The gene calls are TRBV21-1 and TRBJ1-5; the table names TRBD1, a call not compared with the DNA. TRBV21-1 constitutes a pseudogene. CDR3 length equals 21 residues. The CDR3 coding sequence is TGTGCCAGCAGCAAAGTATCTCGGTTGAACGACAGGTGGTCCCGAAAGCAGCCCCAGCATTTT. This codes for CASSKVSRLNDRWSRKQPQHF.

In its sample, this clone was seen a few times. The rearrangement uses TRBV5-1 and TRBJ2-1, with 9 bases that match TRBD2. Germline-derived CDR1 and CDR2 are SGHRS and YFSETQ. CDR3 length: 15 amino acids. J lost 0 bases, V lost 4 bases, and 2 bases had no gene match. In nucleotides, the CDR3 is TGCGCCAGCAGCATAGCGGGAGTCTCCTACAATGAGCAGTTCTTC. Its translation is CASSIAGVSYNEQFF.

The chain has TRBV14 and TRBJ1-3; D gene unclear. The CDR3 is 14 amino acids. The germline V and J ends were trimmed by 1 base and 0 bases, with 4 bases remaining between them. Germline-derived CDR1 and CDR2 are SGHDN and FVKESK. CDR3: CASSQGSSGNTIYF. The CDR3, as DNA: TGTGCCAGCAGCCAAGGGAGCTCTGGAAACACCATATATTTT.

This CDR3 reads CASSIPLAGAYEQYF. CDR3 coding DNA: TGTGCCAGCAGCATACCACTAGCGGGTGCCTACGAGCAGTACTTC. The rearrangement joins TRBV5-4 to TRBJ2-7; 9 bases fit TRBD2. The V and J ends lost 4 bases and 2 bases, in that order; junction bases with no gene match: 7. The germline gives CDR1 SGHNT, CDR2 YYREEE (reference sequence). The CDR3 is made up of 15 amino acids. The full variable domain, rest sourced from reference TRBV5-4 and TRBJ2-7, is ETGVTQSPTHLIKTRGQQVTLRCSSQSGHNTVSWYQQALGQGPQFIFQYYREEENGRGNFPPRFSGLQFPNYSSELNVNALELDDSALYLCASSIPLAGAYEQYFGPGTRLTVT.

V is TRBV7-8 and J is TRBJ1-1; no clear D. This CDR3 has 13 amino acids. V lost 7 bases and J 2 bases, leaving 11 bases between the germline ends. Germline V gene sequence: CDR1 SGHVS, CDR2 FQNEAQ. The CDR3 DNA reads TGTGCCAGCACCGACTTCGTTAACACTGAAGCTTTCTTT. Its translation is CASTDFVNTEAFF. Combining the CDR3 with reference TRBV7-8 and TRBJ1-1 gives the whole variable domain GAGVSQSPRYKVAKRGQDVALRCDPISGHVSLFWYQQALGQGPEFLTYFQNEAQLDKSGLPSDRFFAERPEGSVSTLKIQRTQQEDSAVYLCASTDFVNTEAFFGQGTRLTVV.

The rearrangement links TRBV7-8 to TRBJ2-1, with TRBD1 as a possible D gene (5 bases). V lost 8 bases and J lost 4, with 15 bases in between. The CDR3 is 14 residues long. Germline CDR1 is SGHVS and CDR2 is FQNEAQ. The CDR3 spells CASRRDREYNEQFF. CDR3 coding DNA: TGTGCCAGCCGGCGAGACAGAGAATACAATGAGCAGTTCTTC.